Sequencing of this T cell receptor (beta chain) was carried out in a study of blood T cell repertoires in COVID-19. Looking at the study overall: There were acute and convalescent COVID-19 samples, and they came from the United States, Italy and Spain.

In the original analysis: Reference gene primer amplification in the assay estimated nucleated cell counts. Only in-frame clones appear in the TCRdb table, and some are missing; sequencing was by immunoSEQ multiplex PCR. That table furnishes V, J and clone size, whereas the DNA furnished D and trimming. The repertoire holds nearly 200,000 clones, with 70% to 85% as singletons. CDR3 length: 11 residues. Germline CDR1 is KGHSH and CDR2 is LQKENI. Trimming cost V 5 bases and J 8 bases, with 9 bases left between them. The sequence came from a human donor with acute or convalescent COVID-19. The donor label of this sample is uncertain. Sample: peripheral blood. The chain employs TRBV18 and TRBJ2-5, with D possibly being TRBD2 (6 bases). The CDR3 is CASSGEETQYF. The DNA for the CDR3 is TGTGCCAGCTCAGGGGAGGAAACCCAGTACTTC.